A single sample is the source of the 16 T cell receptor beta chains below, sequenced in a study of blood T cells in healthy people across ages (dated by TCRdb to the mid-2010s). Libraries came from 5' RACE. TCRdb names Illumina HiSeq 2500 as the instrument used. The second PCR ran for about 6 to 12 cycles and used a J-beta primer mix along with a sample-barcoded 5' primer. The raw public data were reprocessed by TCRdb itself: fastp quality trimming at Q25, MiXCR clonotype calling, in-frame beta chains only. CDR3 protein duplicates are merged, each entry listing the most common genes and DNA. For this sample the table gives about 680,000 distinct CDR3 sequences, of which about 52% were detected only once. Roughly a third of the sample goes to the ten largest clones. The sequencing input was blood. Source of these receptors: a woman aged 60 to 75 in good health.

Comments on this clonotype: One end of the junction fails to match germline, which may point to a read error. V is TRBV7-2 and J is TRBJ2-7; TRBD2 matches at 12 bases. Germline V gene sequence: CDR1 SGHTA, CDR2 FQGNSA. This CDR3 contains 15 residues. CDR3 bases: TGTGTCAGCAGCATGACTAGCGGGAGTGGGTACGAGCAGTACTTC. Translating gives CVSSMTSGSGYEQYF.

The CDR3 nucleotides are TGTGCCATCTCGGGATCCCAGGGCTGCGAGCAGTACTTC. This gives the protein CAISGSQGCEQYF. J is TRBJ2-7 and V is TRBV10-3, with D possibly called TRBD1 or TRBD2 (5 bases each). The germline V and J ends were trimmed by 8 bases and 6 bases, with 17 bases remaining between them. Germline values: CDR1 ENHRY, CDR2 SYGVKD. The CDR3 runs 13 residues.

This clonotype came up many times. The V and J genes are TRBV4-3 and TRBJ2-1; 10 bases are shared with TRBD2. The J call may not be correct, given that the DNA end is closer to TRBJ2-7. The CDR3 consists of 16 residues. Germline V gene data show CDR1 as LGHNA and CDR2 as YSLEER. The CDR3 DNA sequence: TGCGCCAGCAGCCGATTAGCGGGAGGCTCCTACAATGAGCAGTACTTC. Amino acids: CASSRLAGGSYNEQYF.

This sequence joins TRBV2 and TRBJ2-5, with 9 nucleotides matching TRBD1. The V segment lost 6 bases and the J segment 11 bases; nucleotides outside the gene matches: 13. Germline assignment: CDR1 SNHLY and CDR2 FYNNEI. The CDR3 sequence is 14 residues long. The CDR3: CASREQGAGNEQYF. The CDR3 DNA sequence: TGTGCCAGCAGGGAACAGGGGGCCGGCAATGAGCAGTACTTC.

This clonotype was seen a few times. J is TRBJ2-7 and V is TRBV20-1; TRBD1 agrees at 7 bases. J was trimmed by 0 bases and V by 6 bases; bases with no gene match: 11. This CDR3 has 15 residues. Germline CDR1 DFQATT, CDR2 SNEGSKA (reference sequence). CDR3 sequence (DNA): TGCAGTGCAATTTCAGGGACAGATCCCTCCTACGAGCAGTACTTC. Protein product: CSAISGTDPSYEQYF.

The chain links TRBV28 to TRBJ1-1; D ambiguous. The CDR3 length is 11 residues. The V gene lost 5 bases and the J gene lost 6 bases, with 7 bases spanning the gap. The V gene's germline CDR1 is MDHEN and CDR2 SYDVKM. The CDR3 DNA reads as TGTGCCAGCAGTAAATTTCCTGAAGCTTTCTTT. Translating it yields CASSKFPEAFF.

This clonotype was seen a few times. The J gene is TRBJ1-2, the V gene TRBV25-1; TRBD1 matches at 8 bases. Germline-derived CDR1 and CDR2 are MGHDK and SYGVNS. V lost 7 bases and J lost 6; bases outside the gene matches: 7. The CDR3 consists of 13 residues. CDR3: CASMGDRTDGYTF. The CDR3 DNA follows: TGTGCCAGCATGGGGGACAGGACCGATGGCTACACCTTC.

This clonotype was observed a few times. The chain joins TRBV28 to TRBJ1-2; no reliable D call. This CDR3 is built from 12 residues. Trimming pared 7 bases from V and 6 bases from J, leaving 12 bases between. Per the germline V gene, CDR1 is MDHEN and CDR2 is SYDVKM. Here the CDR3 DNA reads TGTGCCAGCACCACCCGGACGGATGGCTACACCTTC. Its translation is CASTTRTDGYTF.

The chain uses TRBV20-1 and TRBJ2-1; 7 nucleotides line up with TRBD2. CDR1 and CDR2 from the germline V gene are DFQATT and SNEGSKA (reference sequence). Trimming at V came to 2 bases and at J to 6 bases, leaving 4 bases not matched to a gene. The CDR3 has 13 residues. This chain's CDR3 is CSARSGGGNEQFF. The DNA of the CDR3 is TGCAGTGCTAGATCGGGAGGAGGCAATGAGCAGTTCTTC.

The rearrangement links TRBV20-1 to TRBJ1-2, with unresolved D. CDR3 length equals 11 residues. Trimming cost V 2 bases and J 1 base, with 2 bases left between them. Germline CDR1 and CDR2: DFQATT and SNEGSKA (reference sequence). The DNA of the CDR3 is TGCAGTGCTAGATTTAACTATGGCTACACCTTC. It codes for CSARFNYGYTF.

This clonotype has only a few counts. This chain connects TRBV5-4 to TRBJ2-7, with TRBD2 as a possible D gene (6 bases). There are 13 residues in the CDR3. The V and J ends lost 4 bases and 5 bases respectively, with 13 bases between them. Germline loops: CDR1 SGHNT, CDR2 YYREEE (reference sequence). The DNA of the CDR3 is TGTGCCAGCAGCCGCGGGACGGGGGACGAGCAGTACTTC. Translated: CASSRGTGDEQYF. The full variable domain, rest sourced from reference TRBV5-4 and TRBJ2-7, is ETGVTQSPTHLIKTRGQQVTLRCSSQSGHNTVSWYQQALGQGPQFIFQYYREEENGRGNFPPRFSGLQFPNYSSELNVNALELDDSALYLCASSRGTGDEQYFGPGTRLTVT.

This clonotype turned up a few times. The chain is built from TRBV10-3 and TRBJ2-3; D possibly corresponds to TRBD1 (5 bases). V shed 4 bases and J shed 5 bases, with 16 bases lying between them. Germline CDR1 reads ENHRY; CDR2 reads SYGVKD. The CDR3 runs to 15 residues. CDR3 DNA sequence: TGTGCCATCAGTGGACAGTCCGGGCAGGGAGATACGCAGTATTTT. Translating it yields CAISGQSGQGDTQYF.

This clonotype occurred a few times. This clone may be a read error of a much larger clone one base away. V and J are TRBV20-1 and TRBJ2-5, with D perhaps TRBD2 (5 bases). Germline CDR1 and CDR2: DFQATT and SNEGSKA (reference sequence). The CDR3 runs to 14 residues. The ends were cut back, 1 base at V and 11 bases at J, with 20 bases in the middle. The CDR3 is CSARASGDYNEQYF. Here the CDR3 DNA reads TGCAGTGCTAGAGCCAGCGGTGACTACAATGAGCAGTACTTC.

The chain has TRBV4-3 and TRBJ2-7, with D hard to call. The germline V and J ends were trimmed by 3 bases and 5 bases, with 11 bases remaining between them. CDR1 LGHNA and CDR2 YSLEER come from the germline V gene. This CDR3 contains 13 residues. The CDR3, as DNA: TGCGCCAGCAGCCAGGCCCTAAGTGACGAGCAGTACTTC. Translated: CASSQALSDEQYF.

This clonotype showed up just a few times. CDR3 amino acids: CSVSDTSGLYNEQFF. CDR3 DNA sequence: TGCAGTGTCAGCGATACTAGCGGCCTCTACAATGAGCAGTTCTTC. The V and J genes are TRBV20-1 and TRBJ2-1; 8 bases are shared with TRBD2. The CDR3 sequence is 15 residues long. CDR1 DFQATT and CDR2 SNEGSKA come from the germline V gene (reference sequence). V lost 7 bases to trimming and J lost 3 bases; unmatched junction nucleotides: 11.

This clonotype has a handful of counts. The CDR3 reads CSAPGLAGDEQFF. CDR3 nucleotides: TGCAGTGCCCCTGGACTAGCGGGTGATGAGCAGTTCTTC. The rearrangement joins TRBV20-1 to TRBJ2-1, with 11 nucleotides matching TRBD2. This CDR3 spans 13 amino acids. Losses at the gene ends were 6 bases for V and 8 bases for J; bases not matched to a gene: 6. The germline gives CDR1 DFQATT, CDR2 SNEGSKA (reference sequence).